In this sample, the clone carrying this T cell receptor (beta chain) turned up a few times. Antigen: not known. Participants comprised healthy donors of bone marrow. This sample was included in a study of cytomegalovirus exposure and HLA in healthy donors. Study results and limitations: Earlier findings revealed that most TCR beta V segments proved productive either about 87% or about 30% of the time. In vitro, three CMV-associated chains proved specific for CMV antigens.

V was clipped by 0 bases and J by 5 bases; unmatched bases: 10. There are 17 residues in the CDR3. In germline, CDR1 is SGDLS, CDR2 YYNGEE. The PCR contained 60 Vbeta and 13 Jbeta primers. Method: immunoSEQ multiplex PCR; TCRdb's copy keeps in-frame clones and lacks some. The sample has some 190,000 clones, around 87% seen once; the top ten hold 1.5% to 2%. The source material was PBMCs. This rearrangement joins TRBV9 to TRBJ1-2, with 10 bases that match TRBD1. The source is a woman between 18 and 29 years old in good health and CMV-seronegative. The CDR3 spells CASSVGLGTGEDYGYTF. Written as DNA, the CDR3 is TGTGCCAGCAGCGTAGGTCTCGGGACAGGGGAAGATTATGGCTACACCTTC.